This T cell receptor beta chain stems from a study of PD-1 blockade in classical Hodgkin lymphoma. The assay was immunoSEQ multiplex PCR, and TCRdb's table has in-frame clones only and misses some. Of about 110,000 clones listed, 80% to 90% were seen once; the top ten hold about 20%. Study-wide points: Complete responders matched newly diagnosed patients in baseline diversity. Diminished baseline TCR diversity has been reported in newly diagnosed patients relative to healthy donors. The causes of the repertoire differences, possibly disease activity or prior therapy, remain undefined.

This CDR3 has 12 amino acids. Germline assignment: CDR1 MDHEN and CDR2 SYDVKM. With 1 base removed from V and 5 bases from J, the gap between germline ends came to 6 bases. Relapses following autologous stem cell transplantation were seen in all patients, with brentuximab vedotin exposure varying. As concerns this clone: The antigen is unknown. This specimen includes other DNA sequences encoding the same CDR3.

The sample in question was peripheral blood mononuclear cells (PBMCs), obtained before the second cycle of nivolumab. The sequence was collected from a human donor with classical Hodgkin lymphoma. The rearrangement joins TRBV28 to TRBJ2-7; D gene uncertain. The DNA for the CDR3 is TGTGCCAGCAGTTTATCCCAAAACGAGCAGTACTTC. The encoded protein is CASSLSQNEQYF.